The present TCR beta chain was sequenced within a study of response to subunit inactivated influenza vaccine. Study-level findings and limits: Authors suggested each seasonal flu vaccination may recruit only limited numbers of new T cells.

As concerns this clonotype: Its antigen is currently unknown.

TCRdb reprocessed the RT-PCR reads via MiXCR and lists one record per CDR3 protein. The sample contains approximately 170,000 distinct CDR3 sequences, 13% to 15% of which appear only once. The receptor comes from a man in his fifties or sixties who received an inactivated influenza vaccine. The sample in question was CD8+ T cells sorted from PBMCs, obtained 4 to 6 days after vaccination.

Here the CDR3 DNA reads TGTGCCAGCAGTTTTGTAGGACCGTCCTACAATGAGCAGTTCTTC. Amino acid sequence: CASSFVGPSYNEQFF. The gene calls are TRBV12-3 or TRBV12-4 and TRBJ2-1; no clear D. The CDR3 has 15 amino acids. Trimming pared 3 bases from V and 1 base from J, leaving 10 bases between.